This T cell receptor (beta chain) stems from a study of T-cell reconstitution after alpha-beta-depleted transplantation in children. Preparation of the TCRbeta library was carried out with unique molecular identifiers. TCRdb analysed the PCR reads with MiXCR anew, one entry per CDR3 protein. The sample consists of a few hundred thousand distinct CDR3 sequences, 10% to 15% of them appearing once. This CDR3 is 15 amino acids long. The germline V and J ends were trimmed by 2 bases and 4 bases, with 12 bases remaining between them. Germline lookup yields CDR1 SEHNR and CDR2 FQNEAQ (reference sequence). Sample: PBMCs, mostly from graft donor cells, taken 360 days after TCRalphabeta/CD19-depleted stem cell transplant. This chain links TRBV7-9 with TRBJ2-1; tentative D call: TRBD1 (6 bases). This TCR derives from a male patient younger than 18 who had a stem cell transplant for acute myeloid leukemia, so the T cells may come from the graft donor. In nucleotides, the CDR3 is TGTGCCAGCAGCTTACCCCAGGGGATATACAATGAGCAGTTCTTC. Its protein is CASSLPQGIYNEQFF.